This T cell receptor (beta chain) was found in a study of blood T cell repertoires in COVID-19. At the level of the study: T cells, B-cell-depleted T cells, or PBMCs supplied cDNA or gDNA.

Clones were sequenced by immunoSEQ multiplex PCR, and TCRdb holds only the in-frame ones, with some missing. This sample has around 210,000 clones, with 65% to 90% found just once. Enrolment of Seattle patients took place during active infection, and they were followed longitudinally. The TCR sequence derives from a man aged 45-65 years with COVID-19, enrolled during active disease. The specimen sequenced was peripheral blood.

CDR3 sequence reads: CASRFGGGEKLFF. In DNA form, the CDR3 reads TGTGCCAGCAGGTTCGGGGGTGGCGAAAAACTGTTTTTT. The chain employs TRBV12-3 or TRBV12-4 and TRBJ1-4; D is perhaps TRBD1 (5 bases). Trimming stripped 6 bases from V and 8 bases from J, with 13 bases between. The CDR3 extends over 13 amino acids.